This T cell receptor beta chain was captured by sequencing in a study of control samples from healthy donors and cancer patients. Generated by immunoSEQ multiplex PCR, the TCRdb table keeps only in-frame clones and is missing some. The sample lists 50,000 to 55,000 clones; roughly 94% were seen once. The count of this clone is one. Trimming took off 5 bases at V and 8 bases at J, with 18 bases between the two ends. The CDR3 consists of 14 residues. CDR1 and CDR2 (germline): MDHEN, SYDVKM. The material sequenced was blood. The rearrangement joins TRBV28 to TRBJ1-2; the D gene is possibly TRBD1 (6 bases). The receptor comes from a man aged 30 to 45 in good health. The CDR3 DNA reads TGTGCCAGCAGTCCAGTTAGACAGGTTGGGGGCTACACCTTC. Its translation is CASSPVRQVGGYTF.